The 20 T cell receptor beta chains listed next were all sequenced from one sample in a study of blood T cell repertoires in COVID-19. Some clones are missing from TCRdb's copy, which holds only in-frame ones; the method was immunoSEQ multiplex PCR. The table has more than 75,000 clones, 75% to 90% seen once; the top ten hold about 16%. Sequenced input: peripheral blood. The source of these receptors is a woman older than 75 with active or convalescent COVID-19.

V usage is TRBV28 and J usage is TRBJ2-7, with TRBD2 matching 9 bases. Unmatched junction bases numbered 21, after V lost 5 bases and J lost 10 bases. CDR1 and CDR2 (germline): MDHEN, SYDVKM. CDR3 length equals 17 residues. The CDR3 region is CASSLPGLGTSLGNQYF. CDR3 nucleotides: TGTGCCAGCAGTCTCCCGGGCCTAGGGACTAGCCTCGGGAACCAGTACTTC.

This clone was counted only a few times. The chain carries TRBV30 and TRBJ1-1; 10 positions match TRBD1. This CDR3 region has 13 residues. J lost 6 bases, V lost 1 base, and 2 bases had no gene match. CDR1 is GTSNPN, CDR2 SVGIG, per germline (reference sequence). The CDR3 here is CAWSGDRGPEAFF. CDR3 coding DNA: TGTGCCTGGAGTGGGGACAGGGGACCTGAAGCTTTCTTT.

This rearrangement joins TRBV3-1 (or the pseudogene TRBV3-2) to TRBJ1-2, with unresolved D. The germline CDR1 and CDR2 sequences are LGHDT and YNNKEL (reference sequence). Trimming took off 0 bases at V and 5 bases at J, with 10 bases between the two ends. The CDR3 has 14 amino acids. The CDR3 sequence: CASSQDRISYGYTF. DNA of the CDR3: TGTGCCAGCAGCCAAGACAGGATAAGTTATGGCTACACCTTC.

J is TRBJ2-1 and V is TRBV11-2; 9 bases line up with TRBD2. Per germline, CDR1 SGHAT and CDR2 FQNNGV. V lost 3 bases, J lost 0 bases, and 9 bases stayed unmatched. CDR3 size: 18 residues. The CDR3 nucleotides are TGTGCCAGCAGCTTTTATGGCGGGGGGGCTCTCTCCTACAATGAGCAGTTCTTC. Translated: CASSFYGGGALSYNEQFF.

V usage is TRBV24-1 and J usage is TRBJ1-1; D perhaps matches TRBD1 (6 bases). Trimming removed 7 bases at V and 6 bases at J, with 11 bases between. This CDR3 spans 12 amino acids. Germline assignment: CDR1 KGHDR and CDR2 SFDVKD. CDR3 region: CATSEQGSEAFF. CDR3 coding DNA: TGTGCCACCAGCGAACAGGGATCTGAAGCTTTCTTT.

The V and J genes are TRBV7-9 and TRBJ2-7; D unresolved. The CDR3 is made up of 14 amino acids. The ends were cut back, 6 bases at V and 1 base at J, with 13 bases in the middle. The germline V gene encodes CDR1 SEHNR and CDR2 FQNEAQ (reference sequence). CDR3 in DNA: TGTGCCAGCAGTTGGTTTACAGAGTCCTACGAGCAGTACTTC. This codes for CASSWFTESYEQYF.

CDR3 bases: TGTGCCAGCAGCCAAGGACGGACTAGCGGGCGTTACAATGAGCAGTTCTTC. It specifies CASSQGRTSGRYNEQFF. The chain carries TRBV3-1 (or the pseudogene TRBV3-2) and TRBJ2-1; 11 bases are shared with TRBD2. Germline values: CDR1 LGHDT, CDR2 YNNKEL (reference sequence). V gave up 1 base and J gave up 4 bases; unmatched junction bases: 6. The CDR3 contains 17 residues.

The genes are TRBV5-8 and TRBJ2-7, with 10 bases fitting TRBD1. Looked up from germline, CDR1 is SGHTS and CDR2 is YDEGEE. V gave up 0 bases and J gave up 4 bases; unmatched junction bases: 4. The CDR3 length is 15 residues. The CDR3 DNA is TGTGCCAGCAGCTTGGCGGGACAGGGGTCATACGAGCAGTACTTC. Translated: CASSLAGQGSYEQYF. Drawing the rest from reference TRBV5-8 and TRBJ2-7, the complete variable domain is EAGVTQSPTHLIKTRGQQATLRCSPISGHTSVYWYQQALGLGLQFLLWYDEGEERNRGNFPPRFSGRQFPNYSSELNVNALELEDSALYLCASSLAGQGSYEQYFGPGTRLTVT.

This clone was counted only a few times. The chain links TRBV11-2 to TRBJ2-2, with D unclear. Germline V gene sequence: CDR1 SGHAT, CDR2 FQNNGV. Trimming removed 5 bases at V and 2 bases at J, with 9 bases between. The CDR3 sequence is 14 residues long. The CDR3 sequence: CASSPLRNTGELFF. The CDR3 DNA is TGTGCCAGCAGCCCCCTGCGCAACACCGGGGAGCTGTTTTTT.

V is TRBV4-2 and J is TRBJ2-5, with D possibly TRBD2 on 6 matching bases. The germline V gene encodes CDR1 LGHNA and CDR2 YNFKEQ. V was shortened by 0 bases and J by 4 bases, with 15 bases between the two germline ends. This CDR3 is 16 amino acids long. The CDR3, as DNA: TGTGCCAGCAGCCAAGATCCGGGTGGAGGGTTAGAGACCCAGTACTTC. It is translated as CASSQDPGGGLETQYF.

The rearrangement links TRBV18 to TRBJ2-1; tentative D call: TRBD2 (6 bases). The CDR3 length is 15 residues. V was shortened by 6 bases and J by 3 bases, with 15 bases between the two germline ends. Germline V gives CDR1 KGHSH, CDR2 LQKENI. This CDR3 reads CASSDPGDFYNEQFF. The CDR3 nucleotides are TGTGCCAGCTCCGACCCGGGGGACTTCTACAATGAGCAGTTCTTC.

The chain carries TRBV7-3 and TRBJ2-5, with 8 nucleotides matching TRBD1. The CDR3 contains 13 residues. Looked up from germline, CDR1 is SGHTA and CDR2 is FQGTGA. The J segment lost 5 bases and the V segment lost 4 bases, leaving 3 bases of the junction unmatched. The CDR3: CASSSQGVETQYF. The CDR3 DNA reads as TGTGCCAGCAGCTCACAGGGGGTGGAGACCCAGTACTTC.

This clone came up many times. The chain uses TRBV9 and TRBJ1-1; D is undetermined. The germline CDR1 and CDR2 sequences are SGDLS and YYNGEE. This CDR3 is built from 17 residues. Between the trimmed V and J ends, which lost 0 bases and 1 base, there was a span of 16 bases. The CDR3 spells CASSVDPEPFPNTEAFF. The CDR3 DNA sequence: TGTGCCAGCAGCGTAGACCCGGAGCCCTTCCCGAACACTGAAGCTTTCTTT.

The chain links TRBV25-1 to TRBJ2-7; 7 nucleotides align to TRBD1. V shed 6 bases, J shed 5 bases, and the junction held 13 bases outside the gene matches. Per germline, CDR1 MGHDK and CDR2 SYGVNS. The CDR3 runs to 15 residues. In DNA form, the CDR3 reads TGTGCCAGCAGCCCAGCCGGGACAGATATAGACGAGCAGTACTTC. The encoded protein is CASSPAGTDIDEQYF.

The chain is built from TRBV6-5 and TRBJ2-1, with 9 nucleotides matching TRBD2. This CDR3 spans 15 amino acids. Germline lookup yields CDR1 MNHEY and CDR2 SVGAGI. The trim removed 3 bases at V and 4 bases at J, leaving 4 bases unmatched. The CDR3 loop is CASSYSLAGYNEQFF. The CDR3 DNA follows: TGTGCCAGCAGTTATTCACTAGCGGGTTACAATGAGCAGTTCTTC.

The J gene is TRBJ2-7, the V gene TRBV7-2, with 12 bases aligning to TRBD1. V lost 5 bases, J lost 4 bases, and 6 bases stayed unmatched. This CDR3 region has 15 residues. The germline V gene encodes CDR1 SGHTA and CDR2 FQGNSA. The CDR3 coding sequence is TGTGCCAGCAGCCCCGGGACAGGGGGCGATTACGAGCAGTACTTC. Translation: CASSPGTGGDYEQYF.

This chain joins TRBV9 and TRBJ2-6, with TRBD1 as a possible D gene (5 bases). The CDR3 is 19 amino acids. CDR1 and CDR2 (germline): SGDLS, YYNGEE. With 3 bases removed from V and 1 base from J, the gap between germline ends came to 20 bases. CDR3: CASSATRRQPLSGANVLTF. CDR3 nucleotides: TGTGCCAGCAGCGCCACGCGGAGACAGCCCTTATCTGGGGCCAACGTCCTGACTTTC.

J is TRBJ1-2 and V is TRBV12-3 or TRBV12-4; TRBD1 matches 7 bases. J was trimmed by 4 bases and V by 6 bases; bases with no gene match: 2. The CDR3 sequence is 12 residues long. CDR3 region: CASSGTVYGYTF. DNA of the CDR3: TGTGCCAGCAGCGGGACAGTCTATGGCTACACCTTC.

V usage is TRBV5-4 and J usage is TRBJ2-2; D is undetermined. The CDR3 is 15 residues long. Between the trimmed V and J ends, which lost 0 bases and 0 bases, there was a span of 6 bases. Germline values: CDR1 SGHNT, CDR2 YYREEE (reference sequence). The chain's CDR3 is CASSLDLANTGELFF. In nucleotides, the CDR3 is TGTGCCAGCAGCTTGGACCTAGCGAACACCGGGGAGCTGTTTTTT.

V gene TRBV10-3 combines with J gene TRBJ1-2, with TRBD1 as a possible D gene (5 bases). Between the trimmed V and J ends, which lost 3 bases and 4 bases, there was a span of 18 bases. Per germline, CDR1 ENHRY and CDR2 SYGVKD. The CDR3 covers 16 residues. The CDR3 sequence is CAISDPVREIGYGYTF. CDR3 nucleotides: TGTGCCATCAGTGATCCTGTCAGGGAAATTGGCTATGGCTACACCTTC.